These 30 T cell receptor beta chains were sequenced from one sample in a study of shared clonotypes between healthy human individuals. Sequencing used immunoSEQ multiplex PCR; TCRdb keeps in-frame clones, though not all of them. The repertoire holds about 360,000 clones, roughly 80% seen once, with more than 9% in the top ten. The sample consisted of memory CD4+ T cells sorted from blood. Subset specified: CD45RA-negative fraction. The receptors come from a man younger than 40 in good health.

The V gene is TRBV2, the J gene TRBJ2-7; weak D call: TRBD2 (6 bases). Trimming removed 7 bases from V and 4 bases from J, with 11 bases in between. This CDR3 has 12 amino acids. Per the germline V gene, CDR1 is SNHLY and CDR2 is FYNNEI. The CDR3 reads CASNRGVYEQYF. DNA of the CDR3: TGTGCCAGCAATCGCGGGGTTTACGAGCAGTACTTC.

The chain couples TRBV28 to TRBJ2-4; D not certain. The CDR3 totals 13 residues. Between the trimmed V and J ends, which lost 6 bases and 4 bases, there was a span of 10 bases. Per the germline V gene, CDR1 is MDHEN and CDR2 is SYDVKM. CDR3 region: CASRGRPKNIQYF. Written as DNA, the CDR3 is TGTGCCAGCAGAGGCAGGCCGAAAAACATTCAGTACTTC.

This clone came up a few times. This rearrangement joins TRBV19 to TRBJ2-7, with 8 bases matching TRBD2. V shed 3 bases and J 3 bases; nucleotides not matched to a gene: 7. Germline-derived CDR1 and CDR2 are LNHDA and SQIVND (reference sequence). This CDR3 region has 15 residues. This chain's CDR3 is CASSIERGPGYEQYF. The CDR3 bases are TGTGCCAGTAGTATCGAGCGGGGGCCGGGCTACGAGCAGTACTTC.

CDR3 coding DNA: TGTGCCAGCTCACCACGACCAGGGAAAGGGGCCAACGTCCTGACTTTC. Amino acids: CASSPRPGKGANVLTF. J is TRBJ2-6 and V is TRBV18; D might be TRBD1 (5 bases). Deletions cut 1 base from V and 4 bases from J, with 11 bases between. The CDR3 extends over 16 amino acids. Germline V gene sequence: CDR1 KGHSH, CDR2 LQKENI.

V is TRBV4-2 and J is TRBJ2-3; TRBD2 matches at 9 bases. V dropped 6 bases and J dropped 3; count of bases not matched to a gene: 4. The CDR3 runs to 14 residues. Germline CDR1 is LGHNA and CDR2 is YNFKEQ. The CDR3 spells CASSRLAGTDTQYF. CDR3 nucleotide sequence: TGTGCCAGCAGTCGGCTAGCGGGAACAGATACGCAGTATTTT.

The V gene is TRBV11-3, the J gene TRBJ2-7; 9 positions agree with TRBD2. The CDR3 runs to 16 residues. Germline V lookup: CDR1 SGHNT, CDR2 YENEEA. After removal of 5 bases from V and 2 bases from J, the junction contained 10 bases not matched to a gene. CDR3 DNA sequence: TGTGCCAGCAGCCGGATGTCTAGCGGGGAGGCCTACGAGCAGTACTTC. It encodes CASSRMSSGEAYEQYF.

J is TRBJ2-7 and V is TRBV5-1; a possible D gene is TRBD1 (6 bases). V was clipped by 3 bases and J by 0 bases, with 10 bases between them. This CDR3 is 14 amino acids long. The germline V gene encodes CDR1 SGHRS and CDR2 YFSETQ. The CDR3 sequence: CASSSRTVSYEQYF. DNA for the CDR3: TGCGCCAGCAGCTCTAGGACAGTCTCCTACGAGCAGTACTTC. The full variable domain, completed using reference TRBV5-1 and TRBJ2-7, is KAGVTQTPRYLIKTRGQQVTLSCSPISGHRSVSWYQQTPGQGLQFLFEYFSETQRNKGNFPGRFSGRQFSNSRSEMNVSTLELGDSALYLCASSSRTVSYEQYFGPGTRLTVT.

The chain is built from TRBV6-4 and TRBJ2-1, with D perhaps matching TRBD1 (6 bases). Germline loops: CDR1 MRHNA, CDR2 SNTAGT. V was trimmed by 4 bases and J by 6 bases, leaving 13 bases between them. The CDR3 sequence is 14 residues long. The CDR3, as DNA: TGTGCCAGCAGTGTACAGGGTAAGGGCAATGAGCAGTTCTTC. As protein: CASSVQGKGNEQFF.

J is TRBJ1-2 and V is TRBV5-5; tentative D call: TRBD1 (5 bases). V gave up 0 bases and J gave up 6 bases, with 18 bases separating them. Germline CDR1 SGHKS, CDR2 YYEKEE (reference sequence). This CDR3 region has 16 residues. In nucleotides, the CDR3 is TGTGCCAGCAGCTTGGGTGTTCAGGGAGGTTTGGATGGCTACACCTTC. It codes for CASSLGVQGGLDGYTF.

This chain uses TRBV7-2 with TRBJ2-1; 7 bases fit TRBD2. V shed 3 bases, J shed 9 bases, and the junction held 8 bases outside the gene matches. Looked up from germline, CDR1 is SGHTA and CDR2 is FQGNSA. The CDR3 is 14 residues long. The DNA for the CDR3 is TGTGCCAGCAGCTTCGTTTCTGCGGGAGCTGAGCAGTTCTTC. Translating gives CASSFVSAGAEQFF. The whole variable domain, filled in from reference TRBV7-2 and TRBJ2-1, reads GAGVSQSPSNKVTEKGKDVELRCDPISGHTALYWYRQSLGQGLEFLIYFQGNSAPDKSGLPSDRFSAERTGGSVSTLTIQRTQQEDSAVYLCASSFVSAGAEQFFGPGTRLTVL.

V gene TRBV15 combines with J gene TRBJ2-3, with 12 nucleotides matching TRBD1. Looked up from germline, CDR1 is LNHNV and CDR2 is YYDKDF (reference sequence). V trimming: 8 bases; J trimming: 8 bases; junction bases outside the gene matches: 8. This CDR3 has 14 amino acids. This chain's CDR3 is CATYLGQGARTQYF. CDR3 bases: TGTGCCACCTACTTGGGACAGGGGGCGCGTACGCAGTATTTT.

The chain combines TRBV10-3 with TRBJ2-5, with D uncertain. Trimming cost V 3 bases and J 1 base, with 3 bases left between them. The germline V gene has CDR1 ENHRY and CDR2 SYGVKD. The CDR3 consists of 12 residues. In nucleotides, the CDR3 is TGTGCCATCAGTGAAATCCAAGAGACCCAGTACTTC. Protein: CAISEIQETQYF.

The chain is built from TRBV2 and TRBJ2-6, with TRBD1 matching 8 bases. The CDR3 runs to 15 residues. CDR1 is SNHLY and CDR2 is FYNNEI in the germline V gene. The V segment lost 4 bases and the J segment 1 base; nucleotides outside the gene matches: 0. CDR3 sequence: CASSGTGSGANVLTF. The DNA for the CDR3 is TGTGCCAGCAGTGGGACAGGGTCTGGGGCCAACGTCCTGACTTTC.

The chain recombines TRBV11-3 with TRBJ2-1; no reliable D call. V lost 5 bases to trimming and J lost 5 bases, with 7 bases between them. Germline CDR1 and CDR2: SGHNT and YENEEA. The CDR3 spans 12 residues. The CDR3 spells CASSRQDNEQFF. Written as DNA, the CDR3 is TGTGCCAGCAGCAGGCAGGACAATGAGCAGTTCTTC. Full variable domain (missing parts from reference TRBV11-3 and TRBJ2-1): EAGVVQSPRYKIIEKKQPVAFWCNPISGHNTLYWYLQNLGQGPELLIRYENEEAVDDSQLPKDRFSAERLKGVDSTLKIQPAELGDSAVYLCASSRQDNEQFFGPGTRLTVL.

The rearrangement uses TRBV7-8 and TRBJ2-5; 7 bases map to TRBD1. CDR3 size: 14 residues. The germline gives CDR1 SGHVS, CDR2 FQNEAQ. The trim removed 5 bases at V and 7 bases at J, leaving 10 bases unmatched. The CDR3 protein is CASSRDSARGTQYF. CDR3 DNA: TGTGCCAGCAGCCGGGACAGTGCACGGGGGACCCAGTACTTC. The full variable domain, rest sourced from reference TRBV7-8 and TRBJ2-5, is GAGVSQSPRYKVAKRGQDVALRCDPISGHVSLFWYQQALGQGPEFLTYFQNEAQLDKSGLPSDRFFAERPEGSVSTLKIQRTQQEDSAVYLCASSRDSARGTQYFGPGTRLLVL.

In this sample, this clone turned up once. The sample has other DNA sequences that encode this CDR3 too. V and J are TRBV7-9 and TRBJ1-1, with no clear D. Germline V gene sequence: CDR1 SEHNR, CDR2 FQNEAQ (reference sequence). V was pared by 5 bases and J by 3 bases, with 10 bases between. The CDR3 spans 13 residues. CDR3 region: CASSPPGDTEAFF. The CDR3 DNA follows: TGTGCCAGCAGCCCCCCCGGGGACACTGAAGCTTTCTTT.

In its sample, this clone was seen many times. This chain connects TRBV13 to TRBJ2-2, with D possibly matching TRBD1 (6 bases). The CDR3 consists of 13 residues. Germline CDR1 is PRHDT and CDR2 is FYEKMQ (reference sequence). The ends were cut back, 4 bases at V and 6 bases at J, with 9 bases in the middle. The CDR3 coding sequence is TGTGCCAGCAGCTCGACAGGAGCCGGGGAGCTGTTTTTT. It specifies CASSSTGAGELFF.

V usage is TRBV7-2 and J usage is TRBJ2-1; 9 bases are shared with TRBD2. This CDR3 spans 19 amino acids. Germline-derived CDR1 and CDR2 are SGHTA and FQGNSA. V trimming: 3 bases; J trimming: 3 bases; junction bases outside the gene matches: 15. CDR3 nucleotides: TGTGCCAGCAGCTTCTACGCCCTAGCGGGAAGTCGGCACTACAATGAGCAGTTCTTC. Its translation: CASSFYALAGSRHYNEQFF.

This clone turned up a few times. The rearrangement joins TRBV5-4 to TRBJ2-3, with 7 bases that match TRBD2. Germline V CDR1 and CDR2: SGHNT, YYREEE (reference sequence). This CDR3 comprises 14 residues. The J segment lost 5 bases and the V segment lost 3 bases, leaving 6 bases of the junction unmatched. The CDR3 sequence: CASSSRIAGDTQYF. As DNA, the CDR3 is TGTGCCAGCAGCTCTCGGATAGCGGGAGATACGCAGTATTTT.

The V gene is TRBV5-1, the J gene TRBJ1-4; 9 nucleotides match TRBD1. The CDR3 sequence is 14 residues long. J gave up 6 bases and V 4 bases, and 4 bases lay outside the gene matches. Germline CDR1 is SGHRS and CDR2 is YFSETQ. CDR3 DNA: TGCGCCAGCAGCCGGGGACAGGGCGATGAAAAACTGTTTTTT. This codes for CASSRGQGDEKLFF.

The chain joins TRBV5-1 to TRBJ1-1; D is unresolved. Germline CDR1 SGHRS, CDR2 YFSETQ. There are 13 residues in the CDR3. With 3 bases removed from V and 7 bases from J, the gap between germline ends came to 13 bases. The CDR3: CASSSISEGEAFF. CDR3 DNA: TGCGCCAGCAGCTCAATCTCGGAGGGTGAAGCTTTCTTT.

V usage is TRBV18 and J usage is TRBJ2-1; D is possibly TRBD1 (7 bases). The V end was cut by 5 bases, the J end by 9 bases, with 20 bases between. The CDR3 consists of 15 residues. The germline CDR1 and CDR2 sequences are KGHSH and LQKENI. The CDR3 DNA is TGTGCCAGCTCATTCGCCGGGACAGCGGGTGCTGAGCAGTTCTTC. Protein: CASSFAGTAGAEQFF.

The chain couples TRBV2 to TRBJ2-1; D tentatively reads TRBD1 or TRBD2 (5 bases each). The germline gives CDR1 SNHLY, CDR2 FYNNEI. CDR3 length equals 14 residues. The ends were cut back, 8 bases at V and 3 bases at J, with 14 bases in the middle. CDR3 loop: CASLRDVNYNEQFF. CDR3 nucleotides: TGTGCCAGCCTTAGGGACGTAAACTACAATGAGCAGTTCTTC.

J is TRBJ2-7 and V is TRBV9; maybe TRBD2 (6 bases). This CDR3 comprises 15 residues. Germline assignment: CDR1 SGDLS and CDR2 YYNGEE. V shed 3 bases and J shed 3 bases, with 16 bases lying between them. Written as DNA, the CDR3 is TGTGCCAGCAGCGCAGGACTAACTACTGACTACGAGCAGTACTTC. It codes for CASSAGLTTDYEQYF.

V and J are TRBV4-1 and TRBJ1-3; the D gene is possibly TRBD1 (6 bases). Trimming shortened V by 0 bases and J by 4 bases, and 16 bases separated the two germline ends. Germline values: CDR1 MGHRA, CDR2 YSYEKL. The CDR3 extends over 17 amino acids. Written as DNA, the CDR3 is TGCGCCAGCAGCCAAGAAGCGGTCGGGGGGGCAGGAAACACCATATATTTT. Encoded protein: CASSQEAVGGAGNTIYF.

There are a few counts of this clone. J is TRBJ2-2 and V is TRBV30; 7 nucleotides line up with TRBD1. The CDR3 extends over 14 amino acids. After removal of 3 bases from V and 4 bases from J, the junction contained 5 bases not matched to a gene. The germline CDR1 and CDR2 sequences are GTSNPN and SVGIG (reference sequence). CDR3 sequence: CAWRRGLSTGELFF. DNA for the CDR3: TGTGCCTGGAGGAGGGGGCTGAGCACCGGGGAGCTGTTTTTT.

This clone was observed a handful of times. CDR3 coding DNA: TGTGCCAGCAGGAGGGGGACTAGCGGGATAGCAGATACGCAGTATTTT. Its translation: CASRRGTSGIADTQYF. J is TRBJ2-3 and V is TRBV7-2, with 13 bases that match TRBD2. J was trimmed by 4 bases and V by 6 bases; bases with no gene match: 7. The CDR3 length is 16 residues. The germline gives CDR1 SGHTA, CDR2 FQGNSA.

The table lists this clone with a few counts. V and J are TRBV7-9 and TRBJ1-1, with D hard to call. Germline lookup yields CDR1 SEHNR and CDR2 FQNEAQ (reference sequence). The CDR3 runs 12 residues. V lost 2 bases and J 8 bases, leaving 9 bases between the germline ends. The CDR3 sequence: CASSLLSSEAFF. The CDR3 coding sequence is TGTGCCAGCAGCTTATTGTCATCCGAAGCTTTCTTT.

The chain recombines TRBV28 with TRBJ1-2; unclear D gene. CDR1 MDHEN and CDR2 SYDVKM come from the germline V gene. The CDR3 is 16 amino acids. Trimming removed 5 bases from V and 8 bases from J, with 24 bases in between. The CDR3 region is CASSPQPARRFKGYTF. The CDR3 bases are TGTGCCAGCAGTCCGCAACCCGCCAGGCGGTTTAAGGGCTACACCTTC.

This chain joins TRBV5-1 and TRBJ2-4; the D is unclear. This CDR3 contains 12 residues. Trimming cost V 3 bases and J 9 bases, with 10 bases left between them. Germline V gene sequence: CDR1 SGHRS, CDR2 YFSETQ. The CDR3 protein is CASSWDAGIQYF. The CDR3, as DNA: TGCGCCAGCAGCTGGGATGCAGGCATTCAGTACTTC.